This passage covers 17 T cell receptor beta chains from one sample sequenced in a study of T cell responses to AZD1222 COVID-19 vaccine. Method: immunoSEQ multiplex PCR; TCRdb's copy keeps in-frame clones and lacks some. The profile shows 150,000 to 200,000 clones, around 95% of them singletons. The starting material was peripheral blood, obtained on day 0 of AZD1222 vaccination. The receptors stem from an adult in good health.

This rearrangement joins TRBV19 to TRBJ2-7, with a possible D match to TRBD2 (6 bases). The CDR3 loop spans 15 amino acids. Germline CDR1 reads LNHDA; CDR2 reads SQIVND (reference sequence). V lost 3 bases, J lost 4 bases, and 16 bases lay in between. The CDR3 region is CASSIPWDLAYEQYF. The CDR3 DNA sequence: TGTGCCAGTAGTATCCCTTGGGACCTAGCGTACGAGCAGTACTTC.

The CDR3 loop reads CASSLSGAQATNEKLFF. The CDR3 bases are TGTGCCAGCAGTTTGTCCGGGGCGCAGGCAACTAATGAAAAACTGTTTTTT. The genes are TRBV28 and TRBJ1-4, with a tentative D call TRBD1 (5 bases). This CDR3 comprises 17 residues. The germline V gene encodes CDR1 MDHEN and CDR2 SYDVKM. V shed 3 bases and J shed 0 bases, with 14 bases lying between them.

The chain couples TRBV19 to TRBJ2-5; tentatively, D is TRBD1 or TRBD2 (6 bases each). CDR1 is LNHDA and CDR2 is SQIVND in the germline V gene (reference sequence). V lost 7 bases to trimming and J lost 5 bases, with 14 bases between them. The CDR3 runs to 13 residues. CDR3 sequence: CASTPQGRETQYF. DNA for the CDR3: TGTGCCAGTACCCCCCAGGGGAGGGAGACCCAGTACTTC.

The rearrangement links TRBV9 to TRBJ1-1; D call uncertain. This CDR3 has 11 residues. With 8 bases removed from V and 1 base from J, the gap between germline ends came to 6 bases. CDR1 and CDR2 from the germline V gene are SGDLS and YYNGEE. The CDR3 sequence: CASGQNTEAFF. The CDR3 bases are TGTGCCAGTGGGCAGAACACTGAAGCTTTCTTT.

Concerning this clone: Other DNA variants within this sample encode the same CDR3. The J gene is TRBJ2-7, the V gene TRBV11-2, with TRBD2 identical over 9 bases. The length of the CDR3 is 14 residues. V lost 5 bases, J lost 4 bases, and 6 bases stayed unmatched. The germline CDR1 and CDR2 sequences are SGHAT and FQNNGV. In DNA, the CDR3 is TGTGCCAGCAGCCTGGGACTAGCCGGGTACGAGCAGTACTTC. This translates into CASSLGLAGYEQYF.

V is TRBV5-4 and J is TRBJ1-5; TRBD1 might be the D (5 bases). V was cut by 0 bases and J by 0 bases, with 16 bases left in between. Germline V gene sequence: CDR1 SGHNT, CDR2 YYREEE (reference sequence). The CDR3 has 18 residues. Here the CDR3 DNA reads TGTGCCAGCAGCTTGGTTGGGCAGGGCACATATAGCAATCAGCCCCAGCATTTT. Its translation: CASSLVGQGTYSNQPQHF. Based on the CDR3 plus reference TRBV5-4 and TRBJ1-5, the full variable domain is ETGVTQSPTHLIKTRGQQVTLRCSSQSGHNTVSWYQQALGQGPQFIFQYYREEENGRGNFPPRFSGLQFPNYSSELNVNALELDDSALYLCASSLVGQGTYSNQPQHFGDGTRLSIL.

The V gene is TRBV23-1, the J gene TRBJ2-1; 7 bases fit TRBD1. TRBV23-1 is treated as an ORF (open reading frame) with a function not yet certain. This CDR3 region has 17 residues. V was pared by 4 bases and J by 3 bases, with 12 bases of the junction left unmatched. CDR3 protein: CASSPPVPGGIYNEQFF. DNA for the CDR3: TGCGCCAGCAGTCCACCCGTCCCAGGGGGTATCTACAATGAGCAGTTCTTC.

This chain links TRBV28 with TRBJ1-3, with D perhaps matching TRBD1 (5 bases). Germline CDR1 and CDR2: MDHEN and SYDVKM. V shed 7 bases and J shed 0 bases, with 16 bases lying between them. The CDR3 is made up of 16 amino acids. Here the CDR3 DNA reads TGTGCCAGCAAGGAGGACCCCAGGGCCTCTGGAAACACCATATATTTT. It is translated as CASKEDPRASGNTIYF.

DNA for the CDR3: TGTGCCAGCAGTTTAAACTCACCCCTCCACTTT. It translates to CASSLNSPLHF. V usage is TRBV2 and J usage is TRBJ1-6; no clear D. Germline V gives CDR1 SNHLY, CDR2 FYNNEI. The CDR3 runs 11 residues. Trimming left V 5 bases short and J 10 bases short, with 6 bases between.

This chain connects TRBV19 to TRBJ2-4; 9 bases are shared with TRBD2. With 1 base clipped from V and 16 bases from J, the junction kept 14 bases outside the gene matches. Germline assignment: CDR1 LNHDA and CDR2 SQIVND (reference sequence). This CDR3 comprises 15 residues. CDR3 DNA sequence: TGTGCCAGTAGTATAGTTGGTGGTGGCGGGAGGGCCTATTACTTC. Protein product: CASSIVGGGGRAYYF.

This rearrangement joins TRBV3-1 (or the pseudogene TRBV3-2) to TRBJ2-3; the match to TRBD2 covers 9 bases. The V gene's germline CDR1 is LGHDT and CDR2 YNNKEL (reference sequence). V gave up 2 bases and J gave up 3 bases; unmatched junction bases: 6. This CDR3 comprises 16 residues. The CDR3, as DNA: TGTGCCAGCAGCCAACTAGCGGGAAAGGTAACAGATACGCAGTATTTT. It yields the protein CASSQLAGKVTDTQYF.

This chain joins TRBV28 and TRBJ2-3; 8 bases map to TRBD2. The CDR3 totals 15 residues. V lost 6 bases, J lost 2 bases, and 7 bases stayed unmatched. Germline V lookup: CDR1 MDHEN, CDR2 SYDVKM. The chain's CDR3 is CASRLGGAYTDTQYF. The DNA for the CDR3 is TGTGCCAGCAGGCTCGGGGGGGCCTACACAGATACGCAGTATTTT. Looking up the rest from reference TRBV28 and TRBJ2-3 gives the full variable domain: DVKVTQSSRYLVKRTGEKVFLECVQDMDHENMFWYRQDPGLGLRLIYFSYDVKMKEKGDIPEGYSVSREKKERFSLILESASTNQTSMYLCASRLGGAYTDTQYFGPGTRLTVL.

The chain uses TRBV6-1 and TRBJ1-2, with D hard to call. The germline V gene encodes CDR1 MNHNS and CDR2 SASEGT. V lost 1 base and J 2 bases, leaving 8 bases between the germline ends. The CDR3 is 14 amino acids. The CDR3 DNA reads as TGTGCCAGCAGTGAAGGCCCAGCGAACTATGGCTACACCTTC. Its translation: CASSEGPANYGYTF.

The gene calls are TRBV7-9 and TRBJ2-7; 9 positions match TRBD1. In germline, CDR1 is SEHNR, CDR2 FQNEAQ (reference sequence). Trimming cost V 5 bases and J 5 bases; bases outside gene matches: 7. CDR3 size: 14 residues. Here the CDR3 DNA reads TGTGCCAGCAGCACCCGGGACAGGGCCGACGAGCAGTACTTC. This gives the protein CASSTRDRADEQYF.

V gene TRBV11-3 combines with J gene TRBJ1-5, with D unresolved. Trimming left V 4 bases short and J 3 bases short, with 10 bases between. Germline lookup yields CDR1 SGHNT and CDR2 YENEEA. CDR3 length: 14 residues. CDR3 sequence reads: CASSSNRDNQPQHF. In DNA form, the CDR3 reads TGTGCCAGCAGCTCCAACAGAGACAATCAGCCCCAGCATTTT. The whole variable domain, remainder taken from reference TRBV11-3 and TRBJ1-5, is EAGVVQSPRYKIIEKKQPVAFWCNPISGHNTLYWYLQNLGQGPELLIRYENEEAVDDSQLPKDRFSAERLKGVDSTLKIQPAELGDSAVYLCASSSNRDNQPQHFGDGTRLSIL.

The chain links TRBV6-6 to TRBJ2-1; D gene ambiguous. The germline CDR1 and CDR2 sequences are MNHNY and SVGAGI (reference sequence). V was trimmed by 5 bases and J by 2 bases, leaving 13 bases between them. The CDR3 sequence is 15 residues long. In nucleotides, the CDR3 is TGTGCCAGCAGTGTCTCGCGTGGAGCCTACAATGAGCAGTTCTTC. Amino acid sequence: CASSVSRGAYNEQFF.

This clone was detected once. The CDR3 sequence: CASSRTGGNEKLFF. Written as DNA, the CDR3 is TGTGCCAGCAGTAGGACAGGGGGAAATGAAAAACTGTTTTTT. This chain uses TRBV27 with TRBJ1-4; 10 nucleotides agree with TRBD1. The ends lost 5 bases at V and 5 bases at J; junction bases unmatched: 2. The CDR3 runs 14 residues. CDR1 and CDR2 (germline): MNHEY, SMNVEV (reference sequence).